This TCR beta chain comes out of a study of blood T cell repertoires in COVID-19. The overall study: T cells, B-cell-depleted T cells, or PBMCs supplied cDNA or gDNA.

Participants' reported clinical history set cohort assignment. The length of the CDR3 is 14 residues. Trimming stripped 3 bases from V and 0 bases from J, with 5 bases between. CDR1 is SGHNT and CDR2 is YENEEA in the germline V gene. The method was immunoSEQ multiplex PCR; TCRdb's version includes in-frame clones alone and lacks a portion of them. This table has about 270,000 clones, more than 75% appearing once. This clone was seen only once. Material: PBMCs or T cells enriched from blood (not recorded which). The clonotype was recovered from a woman in her sixties in a cohort exposed to, infected with or recovered from COVID-19 (not recorded which). The chain is built from TRBV11-3 and TRBJ2-2; no clear D gene. This CDR3 is CASSFVANTGELFF. For the CDR3, the DNA is TGTGCCAGCAGCTTCGTAGCGAACACCGGGGAGCTGTTTTTT.